The present T cell receptor beta chain was sequenced within a study of blood T cell repertoires in COVID-19. On the study more broadly: Sites in the United States, Italy and Spain provided acute and convalescent COVID-19 samples. PBMCs, B-cell-depleted T cells, or T cells were the source of the cDNA or gDNA that made up the material.

This CDR3 comprises 15 residues. Germline CDR1 LNHDA, CDR2 SQIVND (reference sequence). V lost 5 bases to trimming and J lost 0 bases, with 11 bases between them. In the study's own analysis: Amplifying reference gene primers gave estimates of nucleated cell counts. Using immunoSEQ multiplex PCR, the repertoire was profiled, and TCRdb retains in-frame clones only, with some absent. That table furnishes V, J and clone size, whereas the DNA furnished D and trimming. The data show about 250,000 clones, 60% to 75% seen once. This TCR was recovered from an elderly woman with acute or convalescent COVID-19. Sequencing was performed on peripheral blood. The rearrangement links TRBV19 to TRBJ2-1; the D gene is possibly TRBD2 (7 bases). CDR3 sequence: CASSPGGLSYNEQFF. In nucleotides, the CDR3 is TGTGCCAGTAGTCCGGGGGGCCTCTCCTACAATGAGCAGTTCTTC.